A selection of T cell receptor beta chains follows, all from one sample in a study of OX40 agonist ivuxolimab in advanced cancers. The data were produced by immunoSEQ multiplex PCR, yet TCRdb's version contains in-frame clones alone and is incomplete. The data show approximately 79,000 clones, about nine tenths seen once. Sequenced material: CD4+ or CD8+ T cells sorted from blood, taken in a trial of the OX40 agonist ivuxolimab. The receptors come from an adult with an advanced solid tumor such as melanoma, head and neck, liver or kidney cancer. CDR3s include the opening cysteine and the closing phenylalanine or tryptophan. The D gene is left open where the match is weak. A clone size is listed for some rows: how often the clone was seen (once, few, many), or a class if it is expanded.

d_gene	j_gene	len	abundance	v_gene	CDR3nt	CDR3aa
TRBD1	TRBJ1-2	15	.	TRBV27	TGTGCCAGCAGTCCCTGGGACAGGGGTGGCAATGGCTACACCTTC	CASSPWDRGGNGYTF
TRBD2	TRBJ2-1	15	.	TRBV5-4	TGTGCCAGCACGGCGGCTAGCGGGAGTGGGAATGAGCAGTTCTTC	CASTAASGSGNEQFF
.	TRBJ1-2	16	.	TRBV4-3	TGCGCCAGCAGCCAAGGAAGAAACAGGCGTGAAGGAGGCTACACCTTC	CASSQGRNRREGGYTF
.	TRBJ2-3	14	.	TRBV30	TGTGCCTGGGGGACGGCAAGCCTCACAGATACGCAGTATTTT	CAWGTASLTDTQYF
.	TRBJ2-5	14	.	TRBV11-3	TGTGCCAGCAGCTTAGGTTCGGGGATGGAGACCCAGTACTTC	CASSLGSGMETQYF
.	TRBJ2-1	14	.	TRBV11-2	TGTGCCAGCAGCTTTAAAAATCTACTCAATGAGCAGTTCTTC	CASSFKNLLNEQFF
.	TRBJ2-7	15	.	TRBV6-1	TGTGCCAGCAGAGGACAGTCCCGGGGATCCTACGAGCAGTACTTC	CASRGQSRGSYEQYF
.	TRBJ2-2	14	.	TRBV6-1	TGTGCCAGCAGTGAACCGACTAGTCCGGGGGAGCTGTTTTTT	CASSEPTSPGELFF
.	TRBJ1-6	14	once	TRBV6-5	TGTGCCAGCAGTTACTCGCAGGGAGGGTCACCCCTCCACTTT	CASSYSQGGSPLHF
.	TRBJ2-5	13	few	TRBV2	TGTGCCAGCAGTGAAACAGGCCAAGAGACCCAGTACTTC	CASSETGQETQYF
.	TRBJ2-1	14	few	TRBV19	TGTGCCAGTAGTATGGGTCTCCACGGCAATGAGCAGTTCTTC	CASSMGLHGNEQFF
.	TRBJ1-1	15	.	TRBV7-9	TGTGCCAGCAGCTTCCCACAAATTGGGAACACTGAAGCTTTCTTT	CASSFPQIGNTEAFF
.	TRBJ1-3	14	.	TRBV5-1	TGCGCCAGCAGCCCAACCGCGGCCAAGGACACCATATATTTT	CASSPTAAKDTIYF
.	TRBJ2-5	14	.	TRBV7-3	TGTGCCAGCAGCTTAACAGGGGGTGGGGAGACCCAGTACTTC	CASSLTGGGETQYF
.	TRBJ2-1	15	.	TRBV5-1	TGCGCCAGCAGCGTGCCGGGACTCTGGCCAAATGAGCAGTTCTTC	CASSVPGLWPNEQFF
.	TRBJ1-4	16	.	TRBV18	TGTGCCAGCTCCTTGACAGGTGGATTCACTAATGAAAAACTGTTTTTT	CASSLTGGFTNEKLFF
.	TRBJ1-1	15	.	TRBV5-1	TGCGCCAGCAGCTTGGTCCAACAGGGGAACACTGAAGCTTTCTTT	CASSLVQQGNTEAFF
TRBD2	TRBJ2-7	14	.	TRBV4-1	TGCGCCAGCAGCCTTCTAGCGGGAGCCGACGAGCAGTACTTC	CASSLLAGADEQYF
.	TRBJ2-5	15	.	TRBV7-2	TGTGCCAGCAGCGGACCCGGGCCCAAACGGGTGACCCAGTACTTC	CASSGPGPKRVTQYF
.	TRBJ1-1	11	.	TRBV29-1	TGCAGCGTTGACGGATCCGGTGAAGCTTTCTTT	CSVDGSGEAFF
.	TRBJ1-5	15	.	TRBV19	TGTGCCAGTAGTATTGGGCAGTGGGGAATGCAGCCCCAGCATTTT	CASSIGQWGMQPQHF
TRBD1	TRBJ1-1	14	.	TRBV11-2	TGTGCCAGCAGCTCGGACAGGGGGTACACTGAAGCTTTCTTT	CASSSDRGYTEAFF
.	TRBJ2-4	14	.	TRBV11-2	TGTGCCAGCAGCTTAGATCCGAACGGAAACATTCAGTACTTC	CASSLDPNGNIQYF
.	TRBJ2-7	14	.	TRBV5-1	TGCGCCAGCAGCTTGGAAGGGGGGGCCGACGAGCAGTACTTC	CASSLEGGADEQYF
TRBD2	TRBJ2-1	15	.	TRBV7-2	TGTGCCAGCAGCCCTTGGCGCGGGGGGGCCAATGAGCAGTTCTTC	CASSPWRGGANEQFF
.	TRBJ2-7	14	.	TRBV14	TGTGCCAGCACCCCCGCCGGAGGTTGGGCGGAACAGTACTTC	CASTPAGGWAEQYF
.	TRBJ2-1	13	.	TRBV6-5	TGTGCCAGCAGTTTGGACTTCAGGGGTGAGCAGTTCTTC	CASSLDFRGEQFF
.	TRBJ2-7	15	.	TRBV6-5	TGTGCCAGCAGCCCCAAGGACTTCGGATTAGACGAGCAGTACTTC	CASSPKDFGLDEQYF
.	TRBJ1-5	17	.	TRBV28	TGTGCCAGCAGTACTCCCAGAAGGGGTCTCAGCAATCAGCCCCAGCATTTT	CASSTPRRGLSNQPQHF
TRBD2	TRBJ2-2	14	.	TRBV29-1	TGCAGCGTTGCGGGGAGGGCGAACACCGGGGAGCTGTTTTTT	CSVAGRANTGELFF
.	TRBJ1-5	11	.	TRBV6-6	TGTGCCAGCAGTGCTGATCAGCCCCAGCATTTT	CASSADQPQHF
TRBD2	TRBJ2-7	16	once	TRBV4-2	TGTGCCAGCAGCCAAGCTAGCGGGAGGGCCGGTTACGAGCAGTACTTC	CASSQASGRAGYEQYF
.	TRBJ1-3	11	.	TRBV30	TGTGCCTGGAGTTATGGAAACACCATATATTTT	CAWSYGNTIYF
.	TRBJ2-1	14	.	TRBV5-4	TGTGCCAGCAGCTTTAGACTCTTTAACAATGAGCAGTTCTTC	CASSFRLFNNEQFF
.	TRBJ1-1	13	.	TRBV12-5	TGTGCTAGTGGTTTGTCATCGAACACTGAAGCTTTCTTT	CASGLSSNTEAFF
.	TRBJ1-2	14	.	TRBV18	TGTGCCAGCTCACCCCGGGAAGATAACTATGGCTACACCTTC	CASSPREDNYGYTF
.	TRBJ2-3	16	.	TRBV6-5	TGTGCCAGCAGTTACGGAGGGGGACCGAACACAGATACGCAGTATTTT	CASSYGGGPNTDTQYF
.	TRBJ1-1	17	once	TRBV5-1	TGCGCCAGCAGCTTGGCGGGGGCGCTCTTCATGAACACTGAAGCTTTCTTT	CASSLAGALFMNTEAFF
.	TRBJ1-5	14	.	TRBV19	TGTGCCACCGCGAACAGGGTCGGGGGTCAGCCCCAGCATTTT	CATANRVGGQPQHF
.	TRBJ2-1	13	once	TRBV10-1	TGCGCCAGCAGGGAGTCAGGAAGGCCCGAGCAGTTCTTC	CASRESGRPEQFF
.	TRBJ2-3	18	.	TRBV18	TGTGCCAGCTCACCACAGTGGTCGGCAGGGCCGGGGGCAGATACGCAGTATTTT	CASSPQWSAGPGADTQYF
TRBD1	TRBJ1-4	16	.	TRBV13	TGTGCCAGCAGCTTAGGTGGCAGGGGGACTCATGAAAAACTGTTTTTT	CASSLGGRGTHEKLFF
.	TRBJ2-2	16	.	TRBV4-2	TGTGCCAGCAGCCAACAACCGGGAAGTGACACCGGGGAGCTGTTTTTT	CASSQQPGSDTGELFF
.	TRBJ2-7	14	.	TRBV30	TGTGCCTGGAGTGTACTAAGGGACTCCTACGAGCAGTACTTC	CAWSVLRDSYEQYF
TRBD2	TRBJ2-3	17	.	TRBV7-9	TGTGCCAGCAGCTTAACCCTAGCGGGAGCCCGCACAGATACGCAGTATTTT	CASSLTLAGARTDTQYF
.	TRBJ2-2	13	once	TRBV18	TGTGCCAGCTCCCCCCTAGGAGCCGGGGAGCTGTTTTTT	CASSPLGAGELFF
TRBD2	TRBJ2-3	15	.	TRBV5-1	TGCGCCAGCAGCTTAAGCGGGAGGGCCATAGATACGCAGTATTTT	CASSLSGRAIDTQYF
.	TRBJ1-2	13	.	TRBV9	TGTGCCAGCAGCGTAGGGGACGTGGGCGGCTACACCTTC	CASSVGDVGGYTF
.	TRBJ2-1	11	.	TRBV27	TGTGCCAGCAGTTTATTGAATGAGCAGTTCTTC	CASSLLNEQFF
TRBD2	TRBJ2-7	13	once	TRBV28	TGTGCCAGCAGTCGTGACGTTGCGGGAGGTGGGAACTTC	CASSRDVAGGGNF
.	TRBJ1-3	16	.	TRBV6-1	TGTGCCAGCAGTGAAACAGGGAGCAGCTCTGGAAACACCATATATTTT	CASSETGSSSGNTIYF
.	TRBJ2-7	14	.	TRBV6-1	TGTGCCAGCAGTGAAATGGGACAAATCTACGAGCAGTACTTC	CASSEMGQIYEQYF
.	TRBJ1-2	15	.	TRBV6-1	TGTGCCAGCAGGCGGGGGGGCCAACTGGGGTATGGCTACACCTTC	CASRRGGQLGYGYTF
TRBD2	TRBJ2-5	16	.	TRBV5-1	TGCGCCAGCAAGGCCCAGGGTAGCGGGTACCAAGAGACCCAGTACTTC	CASKAQGSGYQETQYF
.	TRBJ1-2	14	.	TRBV6-5	TGTGCCAGCAGGCTTGCTGCGCCCAGGGGTGGCTACACCTTC	CASRLAAPRGGYTF
TRBD1	TRBJ1-5	15	.	TRBV19	TGTGCCAGTTCGGGACAGCAAGGGTGGGATCAGCCCCAGCATTTT	CASSGQQGWDQPQHF
.	TRBJ1-1	12	.	TRBV18	TGTGCCAGCTCACCAGGGAACACTGAAGCTTTCTTT	CASSPGNTEAFF
.	TRBJ1-1	14	.	TRBV6-1	TGTGCCAGCAGTATAGAGGACAGAGGAACTGAAGCTTTCTTT	CASSIEDRGTEAFF
TRBD1	TRBJ2-1	15	once	TRBV5-1	TGCGCCAGCAGCATCCGACAGGGATCGAACAATGAGCAGTTCTTC	CASSIRQGSNNEQFF
.	TRBJ2-7	15	.	TRBV10-1	TGCGCCAGCAGCCGGTCCGGCAGTCCTTTCGACGAGCAGTACTTC	CASSRSGSPFDEQYF